The clone carrying this T cell receptor (beta chain) came up a few times. Its matching antigen is unknown. Sequencing templates came from extracted RNA that was reverse transcribed into cDNA. The assay was immunoSEQ multiplex PCR, and TCRdb's table has in-frame clones only and misses some. Of approximately 180,000 clones in the sample, just under 65% are singletons; the top ten hold under 1.5%. This sample's treatment: oral pan-JAK inhibitor, 5-10 mg twice daily. The CDR3 is 15 residues long. Trimming left V 7 bases short and J 5 bases short, with 20 bases between. Germline CDR1 and CDR2: MNHNS and SASEGT. This entry comes from a study of CD8+ T cells in alopecia areata. Study overall: Treated patients were given oral tofacitinib, which was dosed at 5 to 10 mg twice daily. After 6 to 18 months of tofacitinib, follow-up continued 6 months off drug. General observations from the study: The study found TCR sharing across patients less clear than in mice, possibly for HLA reasons. It was lesional scalp, especially alopecia totalis/universalis, that showed higher clonality than normal scalp.

The V gene is TRBV6-1, the J gene TRBJ1-1; no firm D call. Sequenced material: CD4+ T cells sorted from blood, taken between weeks 49 and 50, from a patient treated with tofacitinib. The TCR sequence derives from a human donor with alopecia areata. CDR3 nucleotides: TGTGCCAGCAAGGGTGAAGCAAACCTTGGGACTGAAGCTTTCTTT. It translates to CASKGEANLGTEAFF.